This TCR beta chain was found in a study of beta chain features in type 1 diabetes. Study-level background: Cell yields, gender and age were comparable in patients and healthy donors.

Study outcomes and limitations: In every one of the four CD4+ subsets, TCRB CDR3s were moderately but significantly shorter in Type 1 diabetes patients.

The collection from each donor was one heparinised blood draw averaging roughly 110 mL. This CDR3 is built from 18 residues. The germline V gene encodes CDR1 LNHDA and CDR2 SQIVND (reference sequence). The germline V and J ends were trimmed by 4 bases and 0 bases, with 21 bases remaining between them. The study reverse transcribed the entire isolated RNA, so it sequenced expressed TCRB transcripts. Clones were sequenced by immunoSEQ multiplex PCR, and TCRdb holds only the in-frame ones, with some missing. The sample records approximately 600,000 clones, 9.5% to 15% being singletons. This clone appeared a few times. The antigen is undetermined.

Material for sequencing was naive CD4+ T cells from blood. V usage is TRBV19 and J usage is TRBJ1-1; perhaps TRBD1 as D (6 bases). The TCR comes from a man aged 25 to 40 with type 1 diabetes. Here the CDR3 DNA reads TGTGCCAGTAGTAGAACCATCAGGGGCGCATTCTTGAACACTGAAGCTTTCTTT. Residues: CASSRTIRGAFLNTEAFF.